This T cell receptor (beta chain) derives from a study of T cell clonality in common variable immunodeficiency. Study-level points and caveats: Reportedly, TCR beta sequences from common variable immunodeficiency showed fewer deletions and N-nucleotide insertions. What drives increased CVID clonality needs T cell subpopulation sequencing. Patient heterogeneity in the CVID cohort limited correlations between repertoire features and clinical complications.

Trimming stripped 6 bases from V and 5 bases from J, with 15 bases between. The CDR3 is 13 amino acids. Germline-derived CDR1 and CDR2 are DFQATT and SNEGSKA (reference sequence). This clone was observed at least ten times. Its target is not known. The read terminates 3 residues ahead of where the CDR3 ends, so the germline J gene completes it. Blood came from CVID subjects not ill and not taking immunomodulatory or immunosuppressive medication. Heparinized whole blood, roughly 5 to 9 ml, came from each donor. The assay was immunoSEQ multiplex PCR, and TCRdb's table has in-frame clones only and misses some. This sample has fewer than 40,000 clones, each found more than once.

The receptor's source is a human donor with common variable immunodeficiency. The chain couples TRBV20-1 to TRBJ2-3; D is perhaps TRBD2 (7 bases). The source material was peripheral blood mononuclear cells. CDR3 DNA, as far as it was read: TGCAGTGCAGGGGGGGGCCTGGGAGATACG. As protein: CSAGGGLGDT. The complete CDR3 reads CSAGGGLGDTQYF.